This T cell receptor beta chain was identified during a study of control samples from healthy donors and cancer patients. Profiled with immunoSEQ multiplex PCR; TCRdb holds only in-frame clones, not every one. The data contain about 93,000 clones, 88% of them singletons. CDR1 LGHNA and CDR2 YSLEER come from the germline V gene. Deletions cut 0 bases from V and 5 bases from J, with 7 bases between. CDR3 length: 14 residues. This clonotype originated in a woman in her sixties or seventies in good health. This chain links TRBV4-3 with TRBJ2-2; D unresolved. The sample comprised blood. The CDR3 reads CASSQEHGTGELFF. DNA of the CDR3: TGCGCCAGCAGCCAAGAGCACGGTACCGGGGAGCTGTTTTTT.